Listed below are T cell receptor beta chains from one sample, sequenced in a study of T-cell reconstitution after alpha-beta-depleted transplantation in children. TCRdb redid the calling of the PCR reads with MiXCR, one entry per CDR3 protein. Among fewer than 550,000 distinct CDR3 sequences, about an eighth were seen once, and the ten largest hold around 15%. The sample here was PBMCs, mostly from graft donor cells, taken 180 days after TCRalphabeta/CD19-depleted stem cell transplant. All receptors come from a female patient aged 2 to 10 who had a stem cell transplant for aplastic anemia, so the T cells may come from the graft donor. CDR3s include the opening cysteine and the closing phenylalanine or tryptophan. Fields, in order: CDR3 length, V gene, D gene, clone size, J gene, CDR3 protein, CDR3 DNA. D genes are given only for firm matches. Rows give clone size only sometimes, using once, few, many, or a class for an expanded clone.

length: 14
V: TRBV7-2
D: -
size: few
J: TRBJ2-7
CDR3: CASSLGMGHYEQYF
DNA: TGTGCCAGCAGCTTAGGTATGGGTCACTACGAGCAGTACTTC

length: 14
V: TRBV7-3
D: TRBD1
size: few
J: TRBJ2-1
CDR3: CASSPRQGYNEQFF
DNA: TGTGCCAGCAGCCCCCGACAGGGATACAATGAGCAGTTCTTC

length: 16
V: TRBV28
D: TRBD2
size: many
J: TRBJ2-7
CDR3: CAIPGLAGGLSYEQYF
DNA: TGTGCCATCCCGGGACTAGCGGGAGGGCTTTCCTACGAGCAGTACTTC

length: 16
V: TRBV27
D: TRBD2
size: few
J: TRBJ2-7
CDR3: CASSPPTSGVWRRQYF
DNA: TGTGCCAGCAGTCCGCCGACAAGCGGGGTGTGGCGAAGGCAGTACTTC

length: 14
V: TRBV9
D: TRBD1
size: -
J: TRBJ2-5
CDR3: CASSTGQASRTQYF
DNA: TGTGCCAGCAGCACCGGACAGGCGTCGCGGACCCAGTACTTC

length: 16
V: TRBV28
D: -
size: many
J: TRBJ2-7
CDR3: CASSLEGGARTYEQYF
DNA: TGTGCCAGCAGTTTAGAGGGTGGGGCCAGGACCTACGAGCAGTACTTC

length: 16
V: TRBV12-3/TRBV12-4
D: -
size: few
J: TRBJ2-2
CDR3: CASRPRLGANTGELFF
DNA: TGTGCCAGCAGACCACGACTGGGGGCGAACACCGGGGAGCTGTTTTTT

length: 16
V: TRBV5-1
D: -
size: -
J: TRBJ2-7
CDR3: CASSLDDGRTPYEQYF
DNA: TGCGCCAGCAGCTTGGATGATGGGCGGACTCCCTACGAGCAGTACTTC

length: 17
V: TRBV6-5
D: -
size: few
J: TRBJ1-3
CDR3: CASSYSMVPSSGNTIYF
DNA: TGTGCCAGCAGTTACTCGATGGTACCGAGCTCTGGAAACACCATATATTTT

length: 14
V: TRBV28
D: TRBD2
size: -
J: TRBJ2-7
CDR3: CASRRLAEPYEQYF
DNA: TGTGCCAGCAGGAGGCTAGCGGAACCCTACGAGCAGTACTTC

length: 12
V: TRBV10-3
D: -
size: -
J: TRBJ2-5
CDR3: CAISEVEKTQYF
DNA: TGTGCCATCAGTGAAGTGGAAAAGACCCAGTACTTC

length: 15
V: TRBV20-1
D: -
size: -
J: TRBJ2-2
CDR3: CSARYSGTNTGELFF
DNA: TGCAGTGCTAGATACAGCGGAACGAACACCGGGGAGCTGTTTTTT

length: 14
V: TRBV7-9
D: TRBD2
size: many
J: TRBJ2-3
CDR3: CASSLLSGGNTQYF
DNA: TGTGCCAGCAGCTTACTTAGCGGGGGAAATACGCAGTATTTT

length: 14
V: TRBV7-9
D: TRBD1
size: -
J: TRBJ2-4
CDR3: CASSLVDRGDIQYF
DNA: TGTGCCAGCAGCTTAGTCGACAGGGGGGACATTCAGTACTTC

length: 15
V: TRBV21-1
D: -
size: few
J: TRBJ2-7
CDR3: CASRVSAGGPYEQYF
DNA: TGTGCCAGCCGCGTCAGCGCGGGAGGGCCCTACGAGCAGTACTTC

length: 14
V: TRBV27
D: -
size: few
J: TRBJ2-2
CDR3: CASSLLQGHGELFF
DNA: TGTGCCAGCAGTTTATTACAGGGTCACGGGGAGCTGTTTTTT

length: 15
V: TRBV20-1
D: -
size: -
J: TRBJ2-3
CDR3: CSAIQGLASTDTQYF
DNA: TGCAGTGCTATCCAAGGACTGGCTAGCACAGATACGCAGTATTTT

length: 13
V: TRBV20-1
D: -
size: -
J: TRBJ1-1
CDR3: CSARDRANTEAFF
DNA: TGCAGTGCTAGAGATCGGGCGAACACTGAAGCTTTCTTT

length: 11
V: TRBV7-8
D: TRBD1
size: -
J: TRBJ2-7
CDR3: CASSADRGEYF
DNA: TGTGCCAGCAGCGCGGACAGGGGGGAGTACTTC

length: 15
V: TRBV18
D: -
size: few
J: TRBJ2-1
CDR3: CASSPPSGDNNEQFF
DNA: TGTGCCAGCTCACCACCGAGCGGGGACAACAATGAGCAGTTCTTC

length: 14
V: TRBV6-2/TRBV6-3
D: -
size: few
J: TRBJ2-3
CDR3: CASSYTRSTDTQYF
DNA: TGTGCCAGCAGTTATACGAGGAGCACAGATACGCAGTATTTT

length: 15
V: TRBV7-6
D: -
size: few
J: TRBJ2-7
CDR3: CASSLSEQGFYEQYF
DNA: TGTGCCAGCAGCTTAAGCGAACAGGGATTCTACGAGCAGTACTTC

length: 14
V: TRBV10-3
D: TRBD2
size: -
J: TRBJ2-1
CDR3: CAISGISDYNEQFF
DNA: TGTGCCATTAGCGGGATCAGTGACTACAATGAGCAGTTCTTC

length: 15
V: TRBV5-1
D: -
size: -
J: TRBJ2-5
CDR3: CASSLGSADQETQYF
DNA: TGCGCCAGCAGCCTGGGATCGGCAGACCAAGAGACCCAGTACTTC

length: 14
V: TRBV7-6
D: TRBD1
size: few
J: TRBJ1-2
CDR3: CASSLVRTGVPYTF
DNA: TGTGCCAGCAGCTTAGTGAGGACAGGGGTCCCCTACACCTTC